This T cell receptor (beta chain) was captured by sequencing in a study of CD8 T cells in ankylosing spondylitis. Trimming shortened V by 3 bases and J by 7 bases, and 13 bases separated the two germline ends. CDR1 is MDHEN and CDR2 is SYDVKM in the germline V gene. CDR3 length: 13 amino acids. Study results and caveats: Existing reports had already noted some motif variants in reactive arthritis synovial fluid and blood. From matched ankylosing spondylitis synovial fluid, disease-linked clones were reportedly recovered at significantly enriched levels. What seemed typical of ankylosing spondylitis blood was a TCR beta motif built from several highly homologous variants. Disease-linked clones, CD8+, were relatively rare in peripheral blood.

This clonotype has at least ten counts. What it recognizes is unknown. TCRdb recomputed calls from the 5' RACE reads with MiXCR, one row per CDR3 protein. Here the sample spans 100,000 to 150,000 distinct CDR3 sequences, around 8.5% being singletons. This rearrangement joins TRBV28 to TRBJ2-7; D is possibly TRBD1 (6 bases). The sequenced material came from blood, either unsorted or a sorted T cell fraction (not recorded which). The clonotype originates from a male donor with ankylosing spondylitis or in good health (not recorded which). As DNA, the CDR3 is TGTGCCAGCAGTTTGCAACAGGGTTGGGAGCAGTACTTC. This encodes CASSLQQGWEQYF.